This passage covers 3 T cell receptor beta chains from one sample sequenced in a study of beta chain features in type 1 diabetes. The isolated RNA, all of it, was reverse transcribed, so expressed TCRB transcripts were what got sequenced. TCRdb keeps only in-frame clones here, not all; method: immunoSEQ multiplex PCR. The sample has some 280,000 clones; 14% are singletons. The study, taken as a whole, reports: Shorter TCRB CDR3s, moderately but significantly so, marked every one of the four CD4+ subsets in Type 1 diabetes patients.

Their cognate antigens are unknown. Sample: naive CD4+ T cells from blood. Every receptor here comes from a man in his thirties or forties with type 1 diabetes.

V is TRBV9 and J is TRBJ1-2; the D gene is possibly TRBD1 (5 bases). CDR3 length: 15 residues. From germline, CDR1 is SGDLS and CDR2 YYNGEE. Deletions cut 2 bases from V and 7 bases from J, with 18 bases between. As DNA, the CDR3 is TGTGCCAGCAGCGTTACAGGCTGGGGCAATAGTGGCTACACCTTC. The encoded protein is CASSVTGWGNSGYTF.

The table lists this clone with a few counts. The chain uses TRBV28 and TRBJ1-2; TRBD1 might be the D (5 bases). V was trimmed by 3 bases and J by 5 bases, leaving 22 bases between them. Germline-derived CDR1 and CDR2 are MDHEN and SYDVKM. There are 17 residues in the CDR3. The CDR3 nucleotides read TGTGCCAGCAGTTTCCTGGATCGCCCACGGGGGAATTATGGCTACACCTTC. Translating gives CASSFLDRPRGNYGYTF.

In this sample, this clone turned up a few times. The V gene is TRBV9, the J gene TRBJ2-1; a possible D gene is TRBD2 (7 bases). V was pared by 4 bases and J by 12 bases, with 20 bases between. The CDR3 totals 14 residues. In germline, CDR1 is SGDLS, CDR2 YYNGEE. The DNA for the CDR3 is TGTGCCAGCAGCCCGAGGCCCTCAGGGGAGGGGCAGTTCTTC. As protein: CASSPRPSGEGQFF.